This entry lists 30 T cell receptor beta chains sequenced from one sample in a study of T-cell memory formation after mild COVID-19. TCRdb processed the 5' RACE reads anew with MiXCR; each CDR3 protein has one entry. Found here are 210,000 or so distinct CDR3 sequences, more than 9% of them singletons; the top ten hold just over 3%. Sequencing was performed on PBMCs or a T cell subset sorted from them (not recorded which). The receptors here all came from a man aged 18 to 29 who had mild COVID-19 (a few samples of this study predate the infection). Cell type and time point are not known.

This clonotype was picked up a small number of times. The chain carries TRBV19 and TRBJ2-1; TRBD2 matches 7 bases. The CDR3 length is 14 residues. The germline CDR1 and CDR2 sequences are LNHDA and SQIVND (reference sequence). V shed 7 bases and J 5 bases; nucleotides not matched to a gene: 8. CDR3 residues: CASKGLADHNEQFF. CDR3 DNA sequence: TGTGCCAGTAAGGGGCTAGCGGACCACAATGAGCAGTTCTTC.

The chain employs TRBV15 and TRBJ2-2; a possible D gene is TRBD1 (5 bases). V was shortened by 5 bases and J by 5 bases, with 9 bases between the two germline ends. This CDR3 is 13 amino acids long. Germline V lookup: CDR1 LNHNV, CDR2 YYDKDF (reference sequence). CDR3 sequence (DNA): TGTGCCACCAGCGCCCGACAGACCGGGGAGCTGTTTTTT. Protein product: CATSARQTGELFF.

V is TRBV7-8 and J is TRBJ1-1; D possibly corresponds to TRBD1 (6 bases). The CDR3 runs to 13 residues. CDR1 and CDR2 from the germline V gene are SGHVS and FQNEAQ. V lost 2 bases to trimming and J lost 11 bases, with 15 bases between them. CDR3 protein: CASSLRTESWAFF. The CDR3 bases are TGTGCCAGCAGCTTAAGGACAGAGTCCTGGGCTTTCTTT.

This clonotype showed up just a few times. The chain has TRBV5-4 and TRBJ1-2; the D is unclear. Per germline, CDR1 SGHNT and CDR2 YYREEE (reference sequence). V gave up 0 bases and J gave up 5 bases, with 8 bases separating them. The CDR3 extends over 13 amino acids. As DNA, the CDR3 is TGTGCCAGCAGCTTGGCCTCAGGTTATGGCTACACCTTC. Encoded protein: CASSLASGYGYTF.

This clonotype was detected a few times. The chain combines TRBV28 with TRBJ2-7; 9 nucleotides match TRBD1. This CDR3 is 13 amino acids long. V shed 7 bases and J 6 bases; nucleotides not matched to a gene: 7. In germline, CDR1 is MDHEN, CDR2 SYDVKM. CDR3 in amino acids: CASTPGTGFEQYV. The CDR3 region has the DNA TGTGCCAGCACCCCAGGGACAGGGTTCGAGCAGTACGTC.

The chain uses TRBV5-1 and TRBJ2-3; 11 bases are shared with TRBD2. The V gene's germline CDR1 is SGHRS and CDR2 YFSETQ. The CDR3 is 16 amino acids. V lost 0 bases, J lost 3 bases, and 3 bases stayed unmatched. CDR3 sequence: CASSLGTSGLTDTQYF. The DNA for the CDR3 is TGCGCCAGCAGCTTGGGGACTAGCGGGTTAACAGATACGCAGTATTTT.

This clonotype was observed a few times. The rearrangement links TRBV4-1 to TRBJ1-2, with D hard to call. V lost 0 bases, J lost 3 bases, and 14 bases lay in between. Germline loops: CDR1 MGHRA, CDR2 YSYEKL. CDR3 length: 16 residues. The CDR3: CASSQDRAPRDYGYTF. The CDR3 DNA follows: TGCGCCAGCAGCCAAGATCGAGCCCCGAGGGACTATGGCTACACCTTC.

The J gene is TRBJ1-1, the V gene TRBV5-5; D remains ambiguous. This CDR3 is 13 amino acids long. V lost 4 bases to trimming and J lost 0 bases, with 7 bases between them. Germline lookup yields CDR1 SGHKS and CDR2 YYEKEE (reference sequence). Here the CDR3 reads CASSGWMNTEAFF. The CDR3, as DNA: TGTGCCAGCAGCGGGTGGATGAACACTGAAGCTTTCTTT.

This clonotype occurred a few times. The rearrangement joins TRBV9 to TRBJ1-1, with D perhaps matching TRBD1 (5 bases). Trimming took off 3 bases at V and 5 bases at J, with 14 bases between the two ends. The CDR3 totals 14 residues. Germline lookup yields CDR1 SGDLS and CDR2 YYNGEE. CDR3 in DNA: TGTGCCAGCAGCGCCCACATCGGGGGTACTGAAGCTTTCTTT. This translates into CASSAHIGGTEAFF. Full variable domain (remainder filled in from reference TRBV9 and TRBJ1-1): DSGVTQTPKHLITATGQRVTLRCSPRSGDLSVYWYQQSLDQGLQFLIQYYNGEERAKGNILERFSAQQFPDLHSELNLSSLELGDSALYFCASSAHIGGTEAFFGQGTRLTVV.

In this sample, this clonotype turned up a few times. Its ends do not fully match the called genes, so a read error is possible. V usage is TRBV20-1 and J usage is TRBJ1-6, with 7 nucleotides matching TRBD1. Germline V CDR1 and CDR2: DFQATT, SNEGSKA (reference sequence). The CDR3 loop spans 13 amino acids. The CDR3 coding sequence is TGTAGCGGGGGGACAGCAAATAATTCACCCCTCCACTTT. Protein: CSGGTANNSPLHF.

CDR3 DNA sequence: TGTGCCAGCAGCTTGGGACAGGGGCTTTATCAATATGGCTACACCTTC. Its protein is CASSLGQGLYQYGYTF. The V call is TRBV28, the J call TRBJ1-2, with 10 bases that match TRBD1. Per the germline V gene, CDR1 is MDHEN and CDR2 is SYDVKM. V lost 6 bases and J lost 5; bases outside the gene matches: 12. The CDR3 is made up of 16 amino acids.

This clonotype was found a few times. The gene calls are TRBV5-1 and TRBJ1-2; D is unclear. V was cut by 0 bases and J by 6 bases, with 18 bases left in between. There are 16 residues in the CDR3. Germline V gives CDR1 SGHRS, CDR2 YFSETQ. DNA of the CDR3: TGCGCCAGCAGCTTGGATATCGGCAGAACCACGCATGGCTACACCTTC. This sequence encodes CASSLDIGRTTHGYTF.

A few counts support this clonotype. The chain is built from TRBV6-1 and TRBJ1-1; D gene ambiguous. Germline loops: CDR1 MNHNS, CDR2 SASEGT. The CDR3 loop spans 13 amino acids. V gave up 0 bases and J gave up 11 bases, with 13 bases separating them. As DNA, the CDR3 is TGTGCCAGCAGTGAAGCTGGACTAAGTTGGGCTTTCTTT. Encoded protein: CASSEAGLSWAFF.

This clonotype was detected a few times. The chain uses TRBV27 and TRBJ1-2; D possibly corresponds to TRBD1 (5 bases). CDR3 length: 14 residues. Between the trimmed V and J ends, which lost 6 bases and 3 bases, there was a span of 14 bases. CDR1 is MNHEY, CDR2 SMNVEV, per germline (reference sequence). The CDR3 sequence is CASRASGGDYGYTF. In nucleotides, the CDR3 is TGTGCCAGCAGGGCTTCGGGGGGAGACTATGGCTACACCTTC.

This clonotype was seen more than once but under ten times. This chain links TRBV9 with TRBJ2-7; D may be TRBD1 or TRBD2 (6 bases each). Germline values: CDR1 SGDLS, CDR2 YYNGEE. Trimming removed 0 bases at V and 2 bases at J, with 15 bases between. This CDR3 has 16 amino acids. This chain's CDR3 is CASSVVEGGTPYEQYV. The CDR3 DNA reads as TGTGCCAGCAGCGTAGTGGAGGGGGGAACCCCCTACGAGCAGTACGTC.

This chain joins TRBV7-2 and TRBJ1-5; 8 bases are shared with TRBD1. CDR3 size: 16 residues. The germline V gene has CDR1 SGHTA and CDR2 FQGNSA. V shed 4 bases and J 3 bases; nucleotides not matched to a gene: 8. CDR3 sequence reads: CASSSSDRDINQPQHF. The CDR3 region has the DNA TGTGCCAGCAGCTCCTCGGACAGGGACATCAATCAGCCCCAGCATTTT.

This clonotype qualifies as medium-sized (0.01 to 0.1%). The rearrangement links TRBV29-1 to TRBJ2-2, with no clear D. The germline V and J ends were trimmed by 3 bases and 4 bases, with 9 bases remaining between them. Germline V gene data show CDR1 as SQVTM and CDR2 as ANQGSEA. The CDR3 sequence is 13 residues long. For the CDR3, the DNA is TGCAGCGTTGACGGCCTAGGCACCGGGGAGCTGTTTTTT. Amino acids: CSVDGLGTGELFF.

The DNA for the CDR3 is TGCAGTGCTATCGGACGGAGCCCCTCTGGGGCCAACGTCCTGACTTTC. Encoded protein: CSAIGRSPSGANVLTF. V is TRBV20-1 and J is TRBJ2-6; D uncertain. There are 16 residues in the CDR3. Trimming removed 4 bases from V and 0 bases from J, with 13 bases in between. The germline V gene has CDR1 DFQATT and CDR2 SNEGSKA (reference sequence).

This clonotype was observed many times. The chain couples TRBV2 to TRBJ2-3; D may be TRBD2 (6 bases). V gave up 2 bases and J gave up 10 bases, with 16 bases separating them. Germline CDR1 is SNHLY and CDR2 is FYNNEI. The CDR3 sequence is 14 residues long. Here the CDR3 reads CASSEIRGDSAQYF. Written as DNA, the CDR3 is TGTGCCAGCAGTGAAATTCGTGGGGACTCAGCGCAGTATTTT.

V is TRBV12-3 or TRBV12-4 and J is TRBJ2-4, with 15 nucleotides matching TRBD2. Losses at the gene ends were 4 bases for V and 0 bases for J; bases not matched to a gene: 7. The CDR3 is made up of 19 amino acids. The CDR3 reads CASSSDGTSGGLAKNIQYF. CDR3 nucleotides: TGTGCCAGCAGTTCCGACGGGACTAGCGGGGGGCTAGCCAAAAACATTCAGTACTTC.

The sample holds a few counts of this clonotype. The chain employs TRBV10-1 and TRBJ1-1; D not certain. This CDR3 region has 13 residues. Germline CDR1 and CDR2: WNHNN and SYGVQD (reference sequence). The V end lost 4 bases, the J end lost 4 bases, and 10 bases lay between the germline ends. CDR3 DNA sequence: TGCGCCAGCAGTGCAGTTCGGGGCACTGAAGCTTTCTTT. Its translation: CASSAVRGTEAFF.

The chain employs TRBV7-9 and TRBJ1-2, with a weak D call TRBD1 (5 bases). CDR3 size: 12 residues. Germline V gene sequence: CDR1 SEHNR, CDR2 FQNEAQ (reference sequence). V was clipped by 5 bases and J by 7 bases, with 11 bases between them. The chain's CDR3 is CASSPPQGGYTF. CDR3 coding DNA: TGTGCCAGCAGCCCACCGCAGGGTGGCTACACCTTC.

This clonotype has ten or more counts. The chain employs TRBV6-1 and TRBJ1-2; D gene unclear. The germline V gene has CDR1 MNHNS and CDR2 SASEGT. V was pared by 5 bases and J by 2 bases, with 9 bases between. This CDR3 has 13 residues. CDR3 amino acids: CASSLDINYGYTF. The CDR3 DNA sequence: TGTGCCAGCAGTTTAGACATAAACTATGGCTACACCTTC.

This clonotype was seen a few times. The chain combines TRBV6-2 or TRBV6-3 with TRBJ2-5, with D unresolved. The V end lost 4 bases, the J end lost 5 bases, and 11 bases lay between the germline ends. CDR1 MNHEY and CDR2 SVGEGT come from the germline V gene. This CDR3 has 13 amino acids. CDR3 bases: TGTGCCAGCAGTTTCCAGACCGTGGAGACCCAGTACTTC. Translating gives CASSFQTVETQYF.

This clonotype was detected a few times. The V gene is TRBV11-2, the J gene TRBJ2-3; 10 bases are a match to TRBD1. J was trimmed by 0 bases and V by 5 bases; bases with no gene match: 5. The CDR3 is 16 amino acids. Per the germline V gene, CDR1 is SGHAT and CDR2 is FQNNGV. The DNA of the CDR3 is TGTGCCAGCAGCGCAAGACAGGGGGCCAGCACAGATACGCAGTATTTT. Amino acids: CASSARQGASTDTQYF.

This clonotype was recorded many times. The chain carries TRBV5-1 and TRBJ2-2, with 7 bases matching TRBD1. CDR3 length: 13 amino acids. Per germline, CDR1 SGHRS and CDR2 YFSETQ. J gave up 3 bases and V 4 bases, and 0 bases lay outside the gene matches. The chain's CDR3 is CASSGTDTGELFF. The CDR3 DNA reads as TGCGCCAGCAGCGGGACAGACACCGGGGAGCTGTTTTTT.

This clonotype turned up a few times. The V gene is TRBV5-1, the J gene TRBJ2-6; TRBD1 aligns across 9 bases. J lost 0 bases, V lost 4 bases, and 2 bases had no gene match. The CDR3 contains 16 residues. The germline V gene has CDR1 SGHRS and CDR2 YFSETQ. As DNA, the CDR3 is TGCGCCAGCAGCCCGGACAGGGGCTCTGGGGCCAACGTCCTGACTTTC. Translating it yields CASSPDRGSGANVLTF.

The rearrangement links TRBV5-5 to TRBJ2-5; D gene uncertain. CDR1 and CDR2 (germline): SGHKS, YYEKEE (reference sequence). Trimming shortened V by 4 bases and J by 2 bases, and 12 bases separated the two germline ends. The CDR3 covers 14 residues. The DNA for the CDR3 is TGTGCCAGCAGCCTGCTAGGATCTCAAGAGACCCAGTACTTC. This encodes CASSLLGSQETQYF.

The gene calls are TRBV20-1 and TRBJ1-5; a weak D match, TRBD1 (6 bases). The germline V gene has CDR1 DFQATT and CDR2 SNEGSKA (reference sequence). The V and J ends lost 3 bases and 4 bases respectively, with 16 bases between them. This CDR3 has 15 residues. CDR3 DNA: TGCAGTGCTAGCCCCGGACAGTGGCATAATCAGCCCCAGCATTTT. Protein sequence: CSASPGQWHNQPQHF.

The chain is built from TRBV30 and TRBJ2-7; D remains ambiguous. CDR3 size: 11 residues. Deletions cut 3 bases from V and 2 bases from J, with 5 bases between. Germline-derived CDR1 and CDR2 are GTSNPN and SVGIG (reference sequence). The CDR3 DNA reads TGTGCCTGGAGGCGCGCCTACGAGCAGTACTTC. Translated: CAWRRAYEQYF.